This T cell receptor beta chain was captured by sequencing in a study of technical replicates of blood from a handful of donors. The ends lost 2 bases at V and 4 bases at J; junction bases unmatched: 3. The CDR3 consists of 14 residues. Germline V gene data show CDR1 as SGHRS and CDR2 as YFSETQ. As concerns this clone: Other DNA variants within this sample encode the same CDR3.

TCRdb keeps only in-frame clones here, not all; method: immunoSEQ multiplex PCR. The sample shows about 88,000 clones, 85% to 95% of them seen only once. Sequencing was done on a sample of T cells isolated from PBMCs. The chain uses TRBV5-1 and TRBJ2-3; the match to TRBD1 covers 8 bases. This TCR was recovered from a human donor in good health. The DNA of the CDR3 is TGCGCCAGCAGCTTAGGACAGGGCGCAGATACGCAGTATTTT. The encoded protein is CASSLGQGADTQYF.